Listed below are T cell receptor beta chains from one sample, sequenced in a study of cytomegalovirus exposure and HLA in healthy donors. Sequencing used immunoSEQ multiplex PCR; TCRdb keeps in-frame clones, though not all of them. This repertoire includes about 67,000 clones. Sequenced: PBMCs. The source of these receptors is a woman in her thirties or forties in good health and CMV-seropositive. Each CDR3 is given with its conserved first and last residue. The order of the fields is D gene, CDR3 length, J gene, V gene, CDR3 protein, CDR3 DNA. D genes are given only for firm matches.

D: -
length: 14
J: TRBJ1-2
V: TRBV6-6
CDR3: CASSYSEGWAGYTF
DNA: TGTGCCAGCAGTTACTCGGAGGGTTGGGCTGGCTACACCTTC

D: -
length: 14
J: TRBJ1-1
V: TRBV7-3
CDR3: CASSSQPTGSEAFF
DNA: TGTGCCAGCAGCTCCCAACCCACAGGGTCTGAAGCTTTCTTT

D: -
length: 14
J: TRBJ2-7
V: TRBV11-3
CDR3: CASGKQDDSYEQYF
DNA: TGTGCCAGCGGAAAACAGGACGACTCCTACGAGCAGTACTTC

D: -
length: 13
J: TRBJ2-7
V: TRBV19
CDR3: CASSISTQYEQYF
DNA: TGTGCCAGTAGTATTTCAACACAATACGAGCAGTACTTC

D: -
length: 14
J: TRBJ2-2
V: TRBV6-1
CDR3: CASSRTEFTGELFF
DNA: TGTGCCAGCAGCCGGACAGAATTCACCGGGGAGCTGTTTTTT

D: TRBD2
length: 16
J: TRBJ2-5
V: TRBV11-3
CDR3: CASSLGGAGVEETQYF
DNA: TGTGCCAGCAGCCTCGGGGGAGCGGGAGTGGAAGAGACCCAGTACTTC

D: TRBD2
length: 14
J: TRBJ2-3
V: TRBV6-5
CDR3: CASSTAGAVDTQYF
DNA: TGTGCCAGCAGCACAGCGGGAGCGGTAGATACGCAGTATTTT

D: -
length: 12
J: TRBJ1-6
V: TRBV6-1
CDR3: CATGFYNSPLHF
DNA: TGTGCCACAGGTTTCTATAATTCACCCCTCCACTTT

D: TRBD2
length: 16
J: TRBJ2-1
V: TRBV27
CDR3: CASSLNSGAVRNEQFF
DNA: TGTGCCAGCAGCTTAAATAGCGGGGCGGTGAGGAATGAGCAGTTCTTC

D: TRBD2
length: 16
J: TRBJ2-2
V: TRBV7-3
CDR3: CASSLPTSGNTGELFF
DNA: TGTGCCAGCAGCCTACCGACTAGCGGGAACACCGGGGAGCTGTTTTTT

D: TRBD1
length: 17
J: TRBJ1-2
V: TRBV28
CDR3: CASSLAVVGTGVDGYTF
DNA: TGTGCCAGCAGTTTGGCGGTTGTCGGGACAGGGGTTGATGGCTACACCTTC

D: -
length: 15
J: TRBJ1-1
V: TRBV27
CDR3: CASSSGVARDTEAFF
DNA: TGTGCCAGCAGTTCCGGAGTGGCTCGGGACACTGAAGCTTTCTTT

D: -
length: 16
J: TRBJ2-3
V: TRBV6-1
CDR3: CASSEGIQQGTDTQYF
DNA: TGTGCCAGCAGTGAAGGGATTCAACAGGGCACAGATACGCAGTATTTT

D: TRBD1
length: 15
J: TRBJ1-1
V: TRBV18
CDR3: CASSPFQGAGTEAFF
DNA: TGTGCCAGCTCACCTTTTCAGGGGGCGGGAACTGAAGCTTTCTTT

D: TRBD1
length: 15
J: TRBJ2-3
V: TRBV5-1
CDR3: CASGPRGGSTDTQYF
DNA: TGCGCCAGCGGTCCCCGAGGGGGCAGCACAGATACGCAGTATTTT

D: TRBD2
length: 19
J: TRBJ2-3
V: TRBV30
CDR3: CAWSSLGLAAPKGVDTQYF
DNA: TGTGCCTGGAGTTCTTTGGGACTAGCGGCCCCAAAAGGTGTAGATACGCAGTATTTT

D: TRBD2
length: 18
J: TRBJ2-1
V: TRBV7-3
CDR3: CASSLKGLGEGLRDEQFF
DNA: TGTGCCAGCAGCTTAAAAGGTTTGGGGGAGGGACTAAGGGATGAGCAGTTCTTC

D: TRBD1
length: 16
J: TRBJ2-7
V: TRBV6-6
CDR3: CASSRGRWTGGYEQYF
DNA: TGTGCCAGCAGTCGCGGCCGTTGGACAGGGGGCTACGAGCAGTACTTC

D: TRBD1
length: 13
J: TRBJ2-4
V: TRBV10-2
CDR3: CASAGTEKNIQYF
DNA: TGCGCCAGCGCCGGGACAGAGAAAAACATTCAGTACTTC

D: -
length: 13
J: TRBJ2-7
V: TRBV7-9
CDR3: CASSLGPRFEQYF
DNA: TGTGCCAGCAGCTTAGGTCCCAGGTTCGAGCAGTACTTC

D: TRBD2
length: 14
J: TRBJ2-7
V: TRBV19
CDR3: CASSMGGSSYEQYF
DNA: TGTGCCAGTAGTATGGGAGGGAGCTCCTACGAGCAGTACTTC

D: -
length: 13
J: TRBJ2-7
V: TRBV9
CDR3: CASNPGSPYEQYF
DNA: TGTGCCAGCAACCCAGGGTCCCCATACGAGCAGTACTTC

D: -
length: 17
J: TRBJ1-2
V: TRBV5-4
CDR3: CASSLRLTQTPLYGYTF
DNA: TGTGCCAGCAGCTTGCGGTTAACACAGACCCCCCTCTATGGCTACACCTTC

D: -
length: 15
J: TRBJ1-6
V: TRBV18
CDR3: CASSPPSAASSPLHF
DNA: TGTGCCAGCTCACCACCTAGCGCGGCGAGTTCACCCCTCCACTTT

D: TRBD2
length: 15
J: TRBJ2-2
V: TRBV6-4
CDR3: CASSVGLADTGELFF
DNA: TGTGCCAGCAGTGTGGGACTAGCGGACACCGGGGAGCTGTTTTTT

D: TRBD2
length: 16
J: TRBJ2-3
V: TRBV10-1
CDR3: CASTGTSGNLTDTQYF
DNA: TGCGCCAGCACCGGGACTAGCGGGAATTTAACAGATACGCAGTATTTT

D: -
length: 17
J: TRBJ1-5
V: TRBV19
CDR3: CASSRQAAELSNQPQHF
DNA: TGTGCCAGTAGTAGACAGGCCGCCGAACTCAGCAATCAGCCCCAGCATTTT

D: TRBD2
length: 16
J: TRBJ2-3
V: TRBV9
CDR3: CASSVTSGGATDTQYF
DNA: TGTGCCAGCAGCGTAACGAGCGGGGGGGCCACAGATACGCAGTATTTT

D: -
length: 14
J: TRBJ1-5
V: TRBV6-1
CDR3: CASRSGGLDQPQHF
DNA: TGTGCCAGCAGGTCCGGCGGATTAGATCAGCCCCAGCATTTT

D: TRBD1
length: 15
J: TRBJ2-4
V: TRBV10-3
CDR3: CAISAGQGGRNIQYF
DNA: TGTGCCATCAGTGCAGGACAGGGTGGGCGAAACATTCAGTACTTC

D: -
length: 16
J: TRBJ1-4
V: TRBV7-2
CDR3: CASTGVDSREGKGLFF
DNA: TGTGCCAGCACCGGGGTGGACAGCCGCGAGGGTAAAGGGTTGTTTTTT

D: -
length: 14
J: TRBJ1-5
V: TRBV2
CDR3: CASSYGQNNQPQHF
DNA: TGTGCCAGCAGCTACGGACAGAACAATCAGCCCCAGCATTTT

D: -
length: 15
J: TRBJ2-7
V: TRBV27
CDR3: CASSLGQGEVHEQYF
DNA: TGTGCCAGCAGTTTAGGGCAGGGCGAAGTGCACGAGCAGTACTTC

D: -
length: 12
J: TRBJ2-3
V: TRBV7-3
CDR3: CASSSQGDTQYF
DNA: TGTGCCAGCAGCTCCCAGGGGGATACGCAGTATTTT

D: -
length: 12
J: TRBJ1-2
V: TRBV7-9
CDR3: CASRADSYGYTF
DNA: TGTGCCAGCAGGGCCGACAGCTATGGCTACACCTTC

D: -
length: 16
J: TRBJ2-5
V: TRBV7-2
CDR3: CASSLVITSTRETQYF
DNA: TGTGCCAGCAGCTTAGTCATCACTAGCACACGGGAGACCCAGTACTTC

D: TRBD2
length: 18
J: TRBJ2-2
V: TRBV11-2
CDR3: CASSLGLAFVVAPGELFF
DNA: TGTGCCAGCAGCTTGGGACTAGCCTTCGTTGTAGCTCCCGGGGAGCTGTTTTTT

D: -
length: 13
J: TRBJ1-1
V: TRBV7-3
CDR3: CASSLTEGSEAFF
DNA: TGTGCCAGCAGCTTAACTGAGGGTTCTGAAGCTTTCTTT

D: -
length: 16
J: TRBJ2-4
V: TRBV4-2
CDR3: CASRSVLKGAKNIQYF
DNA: TGTGCCAGCCGGTCGGTGTTAAAGGGGGCCAAAAACATTCAGTACTTC

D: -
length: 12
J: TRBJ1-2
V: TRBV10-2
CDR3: CASTSGNYGYTF
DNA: TGCGCCAGCACCTCCGGGAACTATGGCTACACCTTC

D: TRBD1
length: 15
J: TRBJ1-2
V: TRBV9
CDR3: CASSVGSGGNYGYTF
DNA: TGTGCCAGCAGCGTAGGGTCAGGGGGGAACTATGGCTACACCTTC

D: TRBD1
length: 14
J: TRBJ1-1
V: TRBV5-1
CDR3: CASKTDRVYTEAFF
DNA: TGCGCCAGCAAAACGGACAGGGTTTACACTGAAGCTTTCTTT

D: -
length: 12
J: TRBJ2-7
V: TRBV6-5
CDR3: CASSSRNYEQYF
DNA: TGTGCCAGCAGTTCGCGAAACTACGAGCAGTACTTC

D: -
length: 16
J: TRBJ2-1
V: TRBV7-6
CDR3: CASSLLTGQADNEQFF
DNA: TGTGCCAGCAGCTTATTGACAGGCCAAGCGGACAATGAGCAGTTCTTC

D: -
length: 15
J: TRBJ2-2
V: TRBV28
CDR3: CASSFLTAVTGELFF
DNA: TGTGCCAGCAGTTTTCTCACAGCGGTCACCGGGGAGCTGTTTTTT

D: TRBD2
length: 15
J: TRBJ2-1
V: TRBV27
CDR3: CASRTLAGEVDEQFF
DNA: TGTGCCAGCAGAACCCTAGCGGGAGAGGTGGATGAGCAGTTCTTC

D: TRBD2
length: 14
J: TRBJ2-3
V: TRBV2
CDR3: CAGLAGGPGGTQYF
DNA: TGTGCCGGACTAGCGGGAGGGCCGGGTGGTACGCAGTATTTT

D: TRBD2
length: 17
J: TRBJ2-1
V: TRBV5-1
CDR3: CASSGASGGGSYNEQFF
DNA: TGCGCCAGCAGCGGAGCTAGCGGGGGGGGCTCCTACAATGAGCAGTTCTTC